This passage covers 28 T cell receptor beta chains from one sample sequenced in a study of follicular helper T cells after annual influenza vaccination. The time point denotes: 2014-2015 season, pre-vaccination. Assay used: immunoSEQ multiplex PCR; TCRdb lists only in-frame clones, some missing. Of 26,000 or so clones listed, approximately 81% are singletons. Sequences were derived from CXCR5+ CD38- circulating T follicular helper cells from blood, sampled on the day of influenza vaccination. Subset specified: circulating Tfh, non-naive CD4+CXCR5+PD-1+ (ICOS+CD38+ or ICOS-CD38-). The receptor set was obtained from an adult who received the influenza vaccine.

The chain uses TRBV2 and TRBJ1-3, with D possibly being TRBD1 (5 bases). The V gene's germline CDR1 is SNHLY and CDR2 FYNNEI. The CDR3 extends over 16 amino acids. V was clipped by 0 bases and J by 0 bases, with 9 bases between them. CDR3 sequence: CASSEARRASGNTIYF. The CDR3, as DNA: TGTGCCAGCAGTGAAGCGCGCAGGGCCTCTGGAAACACCATATATTTT.

This clone came up a few times. This chain uses TRBV2 with TRBJ2-1; 11 bases are shared with TRBD2. Germline CDR1 and CDR2: SNHLY and FYNNEI. This CDR3 region has 16 residues. V lost 6 bases and J lost 0; bases outside the gene matches: 4. This CDR3 reads CASRPGTSGSYNEQFF. Written as DNA, the CDR3 is TGTGCCAGCAGACCCGGGACTAGCGGCTCCTACAATGAGCAGTTCTTC.

The CDR3 sequence is CASSAGQGDNQPQHF. CDR3 sequence (DNA): TGTGCCAGCAGTGCAGGACAGGGAGACAATCAGCCCCAGCATTTT. The gene calls are TRBV6-1 and TRBJ1-5; TRBD1 matches at 8 bases. The V gene's germline CDR1 is MNHNS and CDR2 SASEGT. This CDR3 has 15 amino acids. Trimming at V came to 4 bases and at J to 3 bases, leaving 5 bases not matched to a gene.

The V call is TRBV10-2, the J call TRBJ2-3; 13 nucleotides align to TRBD2. CDR1 WSHSY and CDR2 SAAADI come from the germline V gene. The CDR3 sequence is 17 residues long. Trimming took 10 bases from V and 0 from J; bases not matched to a gene: 10. CDR3 residues: CATFRTSGGPSTDTQYF. The CDR3 DNA reads as TGCGCCACCTTCCGGACTAGCGGGGGCCCTAGCACAGATACGCAGTATTTT.

V gene TRBV6-1 combines with J gene TRBJ1-2; 7 positions match TRBD1. This CDR3 has 13 amino acids. V lost 4 bases and J lost 4; bases outside the gene matches: 3. Germline loops: CDR1 MNHNS, CDR2 SASEGT. CDR3 sequence: CASSAGTVYGYTF. The CDR3 nucleotides read TGTGCCAGCAGTGCCGGGACAGTCTATGGCTACACCTTC.

The CDR3 DNA is TGCGCCAGCAGCCGAGTCCAGCGGGGGAGGGACTCTGGAAACACCATATATTTT. As protein: CASSRVQRGRDSGNTIYF. V usage is TRBV4-1 and J usage is TRBJ1-3, with D tentatively TRBD1 (5 bases). Germline CDR1 and CDR2: MGHRA and YSYEKL. V lost 4 bases and J lost 0, with 19 bases in between. The CDR3 totals 18 residues.

The chain is built from TRBV12-5 and TRBJ1-2, with D maybe TRBD1 (6 bases). The CDR3 is 10 amino acids. Germline assignment: CDR1 LGHNT and CDR2 FRNRAP. The CDR3 nucleotides are TGTGCGACCAGGGGATATGGCTACACCTTC. Translated: CATRGYGYTF.

The chain employs TRBV7-2 and TRBJ1-1; 7 bases line up with TRBD1. This CDR3 is built from 14 residues. CDR1 and CDR2 (germline): SGHTA, FQGNSA. Trimming at V came to 5 bases and at J to 3 bases, leaving 6 bases not matched to a gene. In DNA form, the CDR3 reads TGTGCCAGCAGCCTTCAGGGGGACTACACTGAAGCTTTCTTT. The encoded protein is CASSLQGDYTEAFF.

The chain employs TRBV9 and TRBJ1-3; unclear D gene. Trimming stripped 3 bases from V and 9 bases from J, with 13 bases between. Germline assignment: CDR1 SGDLS and CDR2 YYNGEE. This CDR3 spans 13 amino acids. In DNA form, the CDR3 reads TGTGCCAGCAGCGAGGCCGCGGGTAGCACCATATATTTT. It yields the protein CASSEAAGSTIYF.

CDR3 sequence reads: CASSDGTSGIKEQYF. The CDR3 DNA is TGTGCCAGCAGCGACGGGACTAGCGGGATAAAGGAGCAGTACTTC. The gene calls are TRBV6-1 and TRBJ2-5; TRBD2 aligns across 13 bases. This CDR3 has 15 residues. Germline V gene data show CDR1 as MNHNS and CDR2 as SASEGT. V was pared by 6 bases and J by 11 bases, with 12 bases of the junction left unmatched.

The V and J genes are TRBV30 and TRBJ1-5, with D unresolved. CDR3 size: 13 residues. V lost 2 bases, J lost 5 bases, and 10 bases lay in between. Per germline, CDR1 GTSNPN and CDR2 SVGIG (reference sequence). The CDR3 DNA sequence: TGTGCCTGGAGTCGGGGAATGGATCAGCCCCAGCATTTT. As protein: CAWSRGMDQPQHF.

CDR3 amino acids: CASSPSDLRTGQYF. As DNA, the CDR3 is TGTGCCAGCAGCCCGAGCGACCTACGTACGGGGCAGTACTTC. The chain uses TRBV11-2 and TRBJ2-7; D ambiguous. The germline V gene encodes CDR1 SGHAT and CDR2 FQNNGV. V lost 5 bases, J lost 9 bases, and 20 bases lay in between. The CDR3 sequence is 14 residues long.

This rearrangement joins TRBV29-1 to TRBJ1-2, with 11 bases lining up with TRBD1. CDR3 length equals 16 residues. After removal of 6 bases from V and 3 bases from J, the junction contained 12 bases not matched to a gene. Per germline, CDR1 SQVTM and CDR2 ANQGSEA. The CDR3 sequence is CSVHLGQGVSDYGYTF. The CDR3, as DNA: TGCAGCGTCCACCTGGGACAGGGGGTGTCTGACTATGGCTACACCTTC. Drawing the rest from reference TRBV29-1 and TRBJ1-2, the complete variable domain is SAVISQKPSRDICQRGTSLTIQCQVDSQVTMMFWYRQQPGQSLTLIATANQGSEATYESGFVIDKFPISRPNLTFSTLTVSNMSPEDSSIYLCSVHLGQGVSDYGYTFGSGTRLTVV.

CDR3 region: CASSLGQVAVQPQHF. The CDR3, as DNA: TGTGCCAGCAGCTTGGGACAGGTGGCGGTTCAGCCCCAGCATTTT. The chain joins TRBV7-8 to TRBJ1-5; TRBD1 matches 8 bases. CDR1 is SGHVS and CDR2 is FQNEAQ in the germline V gene. The CDR3 is 15 amino acids. V dropped 3 bases and J dropped 6; count of bases not matched to a gene: 7. The full variable domain, its missing parts supplied by reference TRBV7-8 and TRBJ1-5, is GAGVSQSPRYKVAKRGQDVALRCDPISGHVSLFWYQQALGQGPEFLTYFQNEAQLDKSGLPSDRFFAERPEGSVSTLKIQRTQQEDSAVYLCASSLGQVAVQPQHFGDGTRLSIL.

This clone was detected only a few times. This sequence joins TRBV7-9 and TRBJ1-4; D is perhaps TRBD1 (5 bases). The germline V and J ends were trimmed by 4 bases and 4 bases, with 7 bases remaining between them. The CDR3 extends over 13 amino acids. Germline values: CDR1 SEHNR, CDR2 FQNEAQ (reference sequence). This CDR3 reads CASSYDSNEKLFF. DNA for the CDR3: TGTGCCAGCAGCTACGACAGTAATGAAAAACTGTTTTTT.

This sequence joins TRBV11-2 and TRBJ2-4, with D maybe TRBD1 (6 bases). V dropped 5 bases and J dropped 9 bases, with 11 bases sitting between them. The CDR3 spans 12 residues. CDR1 SGHAT and CDR2 FQNNGV come from the germline V gene. The DNA for the CDR3 is TGTGCCAGCAGCGCAGACAGGACCATTCAGTACTTC. Amino acids: CASSADRTIQYF.

The chain employs TRBV5-8 and TRBJ2-1, with 9 bases identical to TRBD2. Germline CDR1 and CDR2: SGHTS and YDEGEE. This CDR3 has 17 residues. V trimming: 1 base; J trimming: 8 bases; junction bases outside the gene matches: 13. The CDR3 sequence: CASSLSIPAGGRHEQFF. The CDR3 DNA follows: TGTGCCAGCAGCTTGAGTATTCCAGCGGGAGGTCGGCATGAGCAGTTCTTC.

In its sample, this clone was seen a few times. CDR3 sequence (DNA): TGCGCCAGCAGCCAGCAGGGTTTTGCTGGAAACACCATATATTTT. Protein product: CASSQQGFAGNTIYF. The rearrangement uses TRBV4-1 and TRBJ1-3; perhaps TRBD1 as D (5 bases). The germline V gene encodes CDR1 MGHRA and CDR2 YSYEKL. The CDR3 has 15 amino acids. V gave up 3 bases and J gave up 2 bases, with 11 bases separating them.

The gene calls are TRBV18 and TRBJ2-1; 9 nucleotides agree with TRBD1. The ends lost 4 bases at V and 4 bases at J; junction bases unmatched: 8. CDR1 and CDR2 (germline): KGHSH, LQKENI. CDR3 size: 16 residues. CDR3 sequence reads: CASSREQGARYNEQFF. In DNA form, the CDR3 reads TGTGCCAGCTCACGGGAACAGGGGGCGAGATACAATGAGCAGTTCTTC.

The CDR3 DNA follows: TGTGCCAGCAGTTTCGGCCTAGGGAGAGCCTACGAGCAGTACTTC. Amino acid sequence: CASSFGLGRAYEQYF. The chain links TRBV7-8 to TRBJ2-5; TRBD2 is a possible D gene (5 bases). TRBJ2-7 matches the DNA end more closely, so the J call is doubtful. Germline CDR1 and CDR2: SGHVS and FQNEAQ. The CDR3 sequence is 15 residues long.

V and J are TRBV5-4 and TRBJ2-2, with D perhaps TRBD2 (6 bases). Germline CDR1 SGHNT, CDR2 YYREEE (reference sequence). The CDR3 is 16 amino acids. The V end was cut by 2 bases, the J end by 3 bases, with 14 bases between. The CDR3 here is CASSFGGARDTGELFF. The CDR3 DNA reads TGTGCCAGCAGCTTCGGAGGGGCTCGGGACACCGGGGAGCTGTTTTTT.

The gene calls are TRBV7-9 and TRBJ2-2; 8 bases line up with TRBD1. The junction had 7 bases not matched to a gene; V was cut back by 3 bases and J by 4 bases. Germline CDR1 SEHNR, CDR2 FQNEAQ (reference sequence). This CDR3 is 16 amino acids long. The CDR3 nucleotides read TGTGCCAGCAGCTTCTCAGGGCAGGGGGCCACCGGGGAGCTGTTTTTT. As protein: CASSFSGQGATGELFF.

V and J are TRBV6-5 and TRBJ2-2; 8 bases match TRBD1. The CDR3 has 16 amino acids. CDR1 is MNHEY, CDR2 SVGAGI, per germline. The V segment lost 1 base and the J segment 6 bases; nucleotides outside the gene matches: 7. For the CDR3, the DNA is TGTGCCAGCAGTTACTTCGGACAGGGAGGATCCGGGGAGCTGTTTTTT. This encodes CASSYFGQGGSGELFF.

This clone occurred once. The chain is built from TRBV27 and TRBJ2-5; 15 nucleotides align to TRBD2. Trimming cost V 5 bases and J 4 bases; bases outside gene matches: 5. Germline assignment: CDR1 MNHEY and CDR2 SMNVEV (reference sequence). CDR3 size: 16 residues. CDR3 region: CASSVGLAGGRETQYF. CDR3 bases: TGTGCCAGCAGTGTCGGACTAGCGGGAGGGCGAGAGACCCAGTACTTC.

The genes are TRBV6-5 and TRBJ1-1; no reliable D call. Deletions cut 5 bases from V and 3 bases from J, with 10 bases between. Germline-derived CDR1 and CDR2 are MNHEY and SVGAGI. The CDR3 extends over 13 amino acids. DNA for the CDR3: TGTGCCAGCAGTCGTCAGATGGACACTGAAGCTTTCTTT. It is translated as CASSRQMDTEAFF.

This clone turned up a few times. V and J are TRBV10-3 and TRBJ2-5, with 8 bases lining up with TRBD1. Unmatched junction bases numbered 10, after V lost 4 bases and J lost 3 bases. The CDR3 sequence is 16 residues long. Germline CDR1 reads ENHRY; CDR2 reads SYGVKD. The CDR3 sequence: CAISGFGQGGKETQYF. The DNA of the CDR3 is TGTGCCATCAGTGGATTTGGACAGGGAGGTAAAGAGACCCAGTACTTC.

CDR3 in amino acids: CASSSQRAHPRNEQFF. CDR3 bases: TGTGCCAGCAGTTCCCAGCGGGCCCACCCTCGGAATGAGCAGTTCTTC. The J gene is TRBJ2-1, the V gene TRBV28, with D possibly being TRBD2 (6 bases). V dropped 4 bases and J dropped 7 bases, with 20 bases sitting between them. Germline V lookup: CDR1 MDHEN, CDR2 SYDVKM. The CDR3 spans 16 residues.

The V call is TRBV4-1, the J call TRBJ1-2; TRBD1 matches at 9 bases. The V segment lost 4 bases and the J segment 0 bases; nucleotides outside the gene matches: 6. This CDR3 has 16 residues. Germline V gene sequence: CDR1 MGHRA, CDR2 YSYEKL. In nucleotides, the CDR3 is TGCGCCAGCAGCCCCGGGACAGGGATAGCTAACTATGGCTACACCTTC. This gives the protein CASSPGTGIANYGYTF.